This T cell receptor (beta chain) originates from a study of blood T cell repertoires in COVID-19. Turning to the study itself: Nucleic acid was either cDNA or gDNA, and it came from T cells, B-cell-depleted T cells, or PBMCs.

This CDR3 has 14 residues. With 6 bases clipped from V and 4 bases from J, the junction kept 3 bases outside the gene matches. The germline CDR1 and CDR2 sequences are SNHLY and FYNNEI. The participants were between 18 and 89 years old and came from roughly 25 US areas. Participants reported their clinical history, and cohort assignment relied on those reports. Profiling relied on immunoSEQ multiplex PCR, and the TCRdb table lists in-frame clones only, not all of them. The repertoire consists of about 200,000 clones, with around 81% occurring once and the leading ten covering around 7%. V usage is TRBV2 and J usage is TRBJ1-1, with 12 bases matching TRBD1. Sequenced: PBMCs or T cells enriched from blood (not recorded which). This clonotype originated in a man aged 35-49 years who had recovered from COVID-19. The chain's CDR3 is CASRGTGGGTEAFF. The CDR3 nucleotides are TGTGCCAGCAGGGGGACAGGGGGCGGCACTGAAGCTTTCTTT.